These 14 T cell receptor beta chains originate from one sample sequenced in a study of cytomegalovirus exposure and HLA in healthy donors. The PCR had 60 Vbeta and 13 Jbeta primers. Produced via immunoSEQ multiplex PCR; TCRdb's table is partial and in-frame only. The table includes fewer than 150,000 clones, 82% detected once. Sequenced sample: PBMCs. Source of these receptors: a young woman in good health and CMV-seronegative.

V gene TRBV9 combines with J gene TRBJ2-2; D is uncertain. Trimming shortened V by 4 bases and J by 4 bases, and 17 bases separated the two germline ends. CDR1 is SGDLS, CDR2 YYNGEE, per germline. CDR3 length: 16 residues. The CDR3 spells CASSSVRVRGTGELFF. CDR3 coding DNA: TGTGCCAGCAGCAGCGTTCGGGTGCGTGGCACCGGGGAGCTGTTTTTT. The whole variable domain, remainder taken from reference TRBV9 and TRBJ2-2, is DSGVTQTPKHLITATGQRVTLRCSPRSGDLSVYWYQQSLDQGLQFLIQYYNGEERAKGNILERFSAQQFPDLHSELNLSSLELGDSALYFCASSSVRVRGTGELFFGEGSRLTVL.

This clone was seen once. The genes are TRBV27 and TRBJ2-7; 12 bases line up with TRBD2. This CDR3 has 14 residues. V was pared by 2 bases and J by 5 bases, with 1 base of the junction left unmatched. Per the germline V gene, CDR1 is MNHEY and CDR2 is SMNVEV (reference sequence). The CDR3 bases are TGTGCCAGCAGTTTACTAGCGGGAGGGGACGAGCAGTACTTC. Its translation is CASSLLAGGDEQYF.

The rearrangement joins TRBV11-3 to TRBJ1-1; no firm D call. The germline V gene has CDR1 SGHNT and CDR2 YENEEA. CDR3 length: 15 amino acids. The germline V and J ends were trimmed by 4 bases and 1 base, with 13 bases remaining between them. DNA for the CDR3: TGTGCCAGCAGCTACACACGGAGAGCGAACACTGAAGCTTTCTTT. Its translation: CASSYTRRANTEAFF. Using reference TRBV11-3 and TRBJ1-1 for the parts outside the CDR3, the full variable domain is EAGVVQSPRYKIIEKKQPVAFWCNPISGHNTLYWYLQNLGQGPELLIRYENEEAVDDSQLPKDRFSAERLKGVDSTLKIQPAELGDSAVYLCASSYTRRANTEAFFGQGTRLTVV.

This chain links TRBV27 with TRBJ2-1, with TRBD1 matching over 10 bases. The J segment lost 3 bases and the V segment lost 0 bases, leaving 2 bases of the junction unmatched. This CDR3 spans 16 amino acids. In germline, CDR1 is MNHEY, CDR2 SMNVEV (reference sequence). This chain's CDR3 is CASSLSRDRGYNEQFF. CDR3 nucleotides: TGTGCCAGCAGTTTATCCCGGGACAGGGGCTACAATGAGCAGTTCTTC.

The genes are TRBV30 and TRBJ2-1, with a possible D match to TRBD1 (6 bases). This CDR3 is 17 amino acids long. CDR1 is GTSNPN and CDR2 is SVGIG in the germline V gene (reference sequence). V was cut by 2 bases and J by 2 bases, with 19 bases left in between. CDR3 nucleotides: TGTGCCTGGAGTTCGCTTGACAGGTTTCCTCCCTACAATGAGCAGTTCTTC. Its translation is CAWSSLDRFPPYNEQFF. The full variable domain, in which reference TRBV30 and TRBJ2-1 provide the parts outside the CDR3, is SQTIHQWPATLVQPVGSPLSLECTVEGTSNPNLYWYRQAAGRGLQLLFYSVGIGQISSEVPQNLSASRPQDRQFILSSKKLLLSDSGFYLCAWSSLDRFPPYNEQFFGPGTRLTVL.

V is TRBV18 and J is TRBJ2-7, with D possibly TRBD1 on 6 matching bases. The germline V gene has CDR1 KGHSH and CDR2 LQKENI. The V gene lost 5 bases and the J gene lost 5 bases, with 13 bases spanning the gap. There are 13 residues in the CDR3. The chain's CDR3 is CASSSLQGNEQYF. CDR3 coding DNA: TGTGCCAGCTCATCCCTTCAGGGGAACGAGCAGTACTTC. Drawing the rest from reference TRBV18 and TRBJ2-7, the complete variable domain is NAGVMQNPRHLVRRRGQEARLRCSPMKGHSHVYWYRQLPEEGLKFMVYLQKENIIDESGMPKERFSAEFPKEGPSILRIQQVVRGDSAAYFCASSSLQGNEQYFGPGTRLTVT.

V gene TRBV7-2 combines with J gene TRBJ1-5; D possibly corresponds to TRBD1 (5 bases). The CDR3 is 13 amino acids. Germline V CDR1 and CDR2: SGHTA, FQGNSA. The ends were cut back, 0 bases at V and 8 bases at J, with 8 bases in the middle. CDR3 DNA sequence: TGTGCCAGCAGCTTAGCGCTAGGGGAGCCCCAGCATTTT. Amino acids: CASSLALGEPQHF.

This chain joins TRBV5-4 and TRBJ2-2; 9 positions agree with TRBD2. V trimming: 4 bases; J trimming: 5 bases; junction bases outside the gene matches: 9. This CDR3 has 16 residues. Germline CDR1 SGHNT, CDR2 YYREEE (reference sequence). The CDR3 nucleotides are TGTGCCAGCAGCCCTCAAGCGGGGGGCGGGACCGGGGAGCTGTTTTTT. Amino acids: CASSPQAGGGTGELFF.

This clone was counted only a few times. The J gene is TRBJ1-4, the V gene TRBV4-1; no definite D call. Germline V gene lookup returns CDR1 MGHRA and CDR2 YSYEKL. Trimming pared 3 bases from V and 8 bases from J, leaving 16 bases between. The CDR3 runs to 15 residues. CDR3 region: CASSHGPIAGEKLFF. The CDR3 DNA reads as TGCGCCAGCAGCCACGGACCCATCGCGGGGGAAAAACTGTTTTTT.

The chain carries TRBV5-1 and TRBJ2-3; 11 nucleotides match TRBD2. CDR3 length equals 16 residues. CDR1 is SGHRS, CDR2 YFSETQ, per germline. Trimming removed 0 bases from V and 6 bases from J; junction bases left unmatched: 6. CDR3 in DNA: TGCGCCAGCAGCTTGGGATCTAGCGGGAGGAGGGATACGCAGTATTTT. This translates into CASSLGSSGRRDTQYF. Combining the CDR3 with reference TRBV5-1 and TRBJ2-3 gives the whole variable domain KAGVTQTPRYLIKTRGQQVTLSCSPISGHRSVSWYQQTPGQGLQFLFEYFSETQRNKGNFPGRFSGRQFSNSRSEMNVSTLELGDSALYLCASSLGSSGRRDTQYFGPGTRLTVL.

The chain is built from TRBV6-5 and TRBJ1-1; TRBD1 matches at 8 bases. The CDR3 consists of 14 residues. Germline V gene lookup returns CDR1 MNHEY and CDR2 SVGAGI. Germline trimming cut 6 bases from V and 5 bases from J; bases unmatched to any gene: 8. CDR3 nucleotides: TGTGCCAGCAGGTCCGACAGGGGTGGGACTGAAGCTTTCTTT. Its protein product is CASRSDRGGTEAFF.

CDR3 sequence (DNA): TGTGCCAGCAGCCACGAAGCATCTAGCGGGGTCACAGATACGCAGTATTTT. Protein: CASSHEASSGVTDTQYF. The gene calls are TRBV4-2 and TRBJ2-3, with 9 bases fitting TRBD2. Germline V gene data show CDR1 as LGHNA and CDR2 as YNFKEQ. The CDR3 consists of 17 residues. Losses at the gene ends were 3 bases for V and 2 bases for J; bases not matched to a gene: 9.

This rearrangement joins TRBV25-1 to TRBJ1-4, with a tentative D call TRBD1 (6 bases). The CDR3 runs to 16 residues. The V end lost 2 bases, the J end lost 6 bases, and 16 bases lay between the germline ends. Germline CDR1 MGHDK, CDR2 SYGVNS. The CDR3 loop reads CASSEGLRGRYEKLFF. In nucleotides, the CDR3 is TGTGCCAGCAGTGAAGGGTTGCGGGGGCGCTATGAAAAACTGTTTTTT.

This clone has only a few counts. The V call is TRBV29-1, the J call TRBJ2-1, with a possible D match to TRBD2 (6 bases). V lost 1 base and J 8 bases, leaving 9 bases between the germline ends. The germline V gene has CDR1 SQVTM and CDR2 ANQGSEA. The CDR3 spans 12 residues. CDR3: CSVEGGGDEQFF. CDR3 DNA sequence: TGCAGCGTTGAAGGTGGCGGGGATGAGCAGTTCTTC.